The rows below give T cell receptor beta chains drawn from one sample of a study of cytomegalovirus exposure and HLA in healthy donors. TCRdb keeps only in-frame clones here, not all; method: immunoSEQ multiplex PCR. Among fewer than 200,000 clones listed, about four fifths were seen once. Source material: PBMCs. Every receptor here comes from a male donor in good health and CMV-seronegative. CDR3s include the opening cysteine and the closing phenylalanine or tryptophan. D genes are given only for firm matches. Some rows have no size entry. The others give once, few or many, or a class for an expanded clone.

TGTGCCAGCAGCTTAGTGGCAGGGGCGTACAATCAGCCCCAGCATTTT	CASSLVAGAYNQPQHF	TRBV7-2	NA	TRBJ1-5	NA
TGTGCCTGGACGGGTCGGCTGAGGAGAAACACTGAAGCTTTCTTT	CAWTGRLRRNTEAFF	TRBV30	NA	TRBJ1-1	NA
TGTGCCAGCAGCTTTATAGACAGAAATAATTCACCCCTCCACTTT	CASSFIDRNNSPLHF	TRBV7-2	NA	TRBJ1-6	NA
TGTGCCAGCAGCAAACGGACTAGCGGGAGTATCTACAATGAGCAGTTCTTC	CASSKRTSGSIYNEQFF	TRBV11-2	NA	TRBJ2-1	TRBD2
TGTGCCAGCAGCTTAGGCGCGGAGGTGGGGTTGGGGGAGCAGTACTTC	CASSLGAEVGLGEQYF	TRBV7-2	NA	TRBJ2-7	NA
TGTGCCAGCAGTGACGCCAGGGGGCTCTACGAGCAGTACTTC	CASSDARGLYEQYF	TRBV2	NA	TRBJ2-7	TRBD1
TGTGCCAGCAGCTCCGAGCCCCGGGGGTTCACAGATACGCAGTATTTT	CASSSEPRGFTDTQYF	TRBV7-9	NA	TRBJ2-3	NA
TGTGCCAGCAGCTTAGGAGGGGGTGATTCACCCCTCCACTTT	CASSLGGGDSPLHF	TRBV7-9	NA	TRBJ1-6	NA
TGCAGCGTTAGGGCGGACAAAACTGATACGCAGTATTTT	CSVRADKTDTQYF	TRBV29-1	NA	TRBJ2-3	NA
TGTGCCAGTAGTACGCCTTGGGGGGGGACAGATACGCAGTATTTT	CASSTPWGGTDTQYF	TRBV19	NA	TRBJ2-3	TRBD2
TGCGCCAGCAGACCCAGCGGGGGCGGGCAAGAGACCCAGTACTTC	CASRPSGGGQETQYF	TRBV5-1	NA	TRBJ2-5	TRBD2
TGTGCCAGTAGGGGGGAGTGGACAGATCATCCGAACACCGGGGAGCTGTTTTTT	CASRGEWTDHPNTGELFF	TRBV19	NA	TRBJ2-2	NA
TGTGCCAGCCGCCTGGGCGATGAGCAGTTCTTC	CASRLGDEQFF	TRBV19	NA	TRBJ2-1	NA
TGTGCCAGCAGCTCTCCCCGAACGGGACTAGCGGAGAACTCCTACAATGAGCAGTTCTTC	CASSSPRTGLAENSYNEQFF	TRBV11-3	many	TRBJ2-1	TRBD2
TGTGCCAGCAGTACTAGCGGGGGTTCCTACGAGCAGTACTTC	CASSTSGGSYEQYF	TRBV6-6	NA	TRBJ2-7	TRBD2
TGTGCCAGCAGCTTGGCCGGTTGGGCTAGCGGGGGGGCCGGTGGGCAGTTCTTC	CASSLAGWASGGAGGQFF	TRBV5-5	NA	TRBJ2-1	TRBD2